These 18 T cell receptor beta chains came from one sample sequenced in a study of molecular identifiers for immune sequencing clone quantification. In TCRdb, the PCR reads were re-called with MiXCR into one record per CDR3 protein. The profile covers more than 450,000 distinct CDR3 sequences, with under 30% appearing a single time and about 0.75% taken by the ten largest. What was sequenced was naive CD8+ T cells from blood, with Jurkat cell RNA spiked in. Noted subset: FACS-sorted CD8+CD4-CCR7+CD45RA+ naive T cells. The source of these receptors is a human donor in good health. Some libraries in this study had Jurkat cell RNA spiked in.

This clonotype was seen many times. The chain couples TRBV7-9 to TRBJ1-5; tentative D call: TRBD1 (5 bases). V lost 5 bases to trimming and J lost 5 bases, with 10 bases between them. Germline loops: CDR1 SEHNR, CDR2 FQNEAQ (reference sequence). The CDR3 runs 13 residues. The DNA for the CDR3 is TGTGCCAGCAGCCCAGGGTCGCATCAGCCCCAGCATTTT. Translated, it gives CASSPGSHQPQHF.

There are a few counts of this clonotype. V and J are TRBV20-1 and TRBJ2-1, with 11 bases fitting TRBD1. V was clipped by 1 base and J by 8 bases; unmatched bases: 10. There are 16 residues in the CDR3. Per germline, CDR1 DFQATT and CDR2 SNEGSKA (reference sequence). The CDR3 DNA sequence: TGCAGTGCTAGAGTATTACGGACAGGGGGCTGGGATGAGCAGTTCTTC. Translation: CSARVLRTGGWDEQFF.

This clonotype was detected a few times. This sequence joins TRBV15 and TRBJ2-5, with 7 bases fitting TRBD2. There are 14 residues in the CDR3. Germline CDR1 LNHNV, CDR2 YYDKDF (reference sequence). J gave up 1 base and V 3 bases, and 2 bases lay outside the gene matches. In nucleotides, the CDR3 is TGTGCCACCAGCAGCTGGACTAGCCAAGAGACCCAGTACTTC. Its translation is CATSSWTSQETQYF.

As for this clonotype: A much larger clone is a single base away; this may be a read error. This chain connects TRBV4-3 to TRBJ2-7; D is unclear. CDR1 and CDR2 from the germline V gene are LGHNA and YSLEER. V lost 4 bases to trimming and J lost 1 base, with 14 bases between them. The CDR3 loop spans 15 amino acids. In DNA form, the CDR3 reads TGCGCCAGCAGCCTAGATCGGTCGCGGTCCTACGAGCAGTACTTC. It translates to CASSLDRSRSYEQYF.

The table lists this clonotype with a count of one. The rearrangement links TRBV6-2 or TRBV6-3 to TRBJ2-5, with 7 bases aligning to TRBD2. Germline CDR1 reads MNHEY; CDR2 reads SVGEGT. This CDR3 is 18 amino acids long. After removal of 2 bases from V and 6 bases from J, the junction contained 18 bases not matched to a gene. The CDR3, as DNA: TGTGCCAGCAGTTACCGGGGGTTGCGGGAGCCACAACAACAGACCCAGTACTTC. This sequence encodes CASSYRGLREPQQQTQYF.

Here the CDR3 reads CASNGQGSSNQPQHF. CDR3 sequence (DNA): TGTGCCAGCAACGGACAGGGGTCCAGCAATCAGCCCCAGCATTTT. The chain carries TRBV2 and TRBJ1-5; 9 bases agree with TRBD1. V lost 7 bases to trimming and J lost 1 base; unmatched junction nucleotides: 5. Germline V gives CDR1 SNHLY, CDR2 FYNNEI. This CDR3 contains 15 residues.

This clonotype showed up just a few times. The chain couples TRBV7-9 to TRBJ2-1; 10 nucleotides agree with TRBD2. The CDR3 is 17 residues long. CDR1 SEHNR and CDR2 FQNEAQ come from the germline V gene (reference sequence). The trim removed 5 bases at V and 0 bases at J, leaving 7 bases unmatched. CDR3 loop: CASSPEREGHSYNEQFF. The CDR3 nucleotides read TGTGCCAGCAGCCCGGAGCGGGAGGGCCACTCCTACAATGAGCAGTTCTTC.

For this clonotype: This could be a read error, since a much larger clone is one nucleotide away. Without the conserved terminal phenylalanine or tryptophan, this CDR3 likely stems from a read error. The chain links TRBV5-5 to TRBJ2-3; weak D call: TRBD2 (6 bases). The CDR3 totals 15 residues. Trimming left V 3 bases short and J 2 bases short, with 13 bases between. CDR1 is SGHKS and CDR2 is YYEKEE in the germline V gene (reference sequence). CDR3 residues: CASSSQLAFTDTQYV. The DNA of the CDR3 is TGTGCCAGCAGCTCCCAACTAGCATTCACAGATACGCAGTATGTT.

This clonotype was recorded many times. The rearrangement joins TRBV4-2 to TRBJ2-7; no clear D gene. CDR1 LGHNA and CDR2 YNFKEQ come from the germline V gene. V lost 4 bases and J 5 bases, leaving 15 bases between the germline ends. The CDR3 length is 14 residues. DNA for the CDR3: TGTGCCAGCAGCCTGCGGATGGGCGCCCACGAGCAGTACTTC. It translates to CASSLRMGAHEQYF.

A word on this clonotype: Possible read error: a much larger clone is one base away. The rearrangement uses TRBV4-1 and TRBJ2-1, with D perhaps TRBD2 (6 bases). Germline loops: CDR1 MGHRA, CDR2 YSYEKL. The length of the CDR3 is 17 residues. The CDR3 DNA sequence: TGCGCCAGCAGCCAAGACCACGGGAGCGGGTCCTACATTGAGCAGTTCTTC. It translates to CASSQDHGSGSYIEQFF.

This clonotype was picked up many times. The chain uses TRBV10-3 and TRBJ2-5, with a weak D call TRBD1 (6 bases). This CDR3 has 13 residues. Germline assignment: CDR1 ENHRY and CDR2 SYGVKD. Deletions cut 4 bases from V and 1 base from J, with 7 bases between. The CDR3 reads CAISGDTQETQYF. The CDR3 DNA reads TGTGCCATCAGTGGGGACACCCAAGAGACCCAGTACTTC.

The rearrangement uses TRBV11-2 and TRBJ2-1, with TRBD2 matching 7 bases. Germline trimming cut 0 bases from V and 3 bases from J; bases unmatched to any gene: 5. CDR1 and CDR2 (germline): SGHAT, FQNNGV. CDR3 length: 16 amino acids. CDR3 sequence (DNA): TGTGCCAGCAGCTTAGATATTACTAGCGTCTACAATGAGCAGTTCTTC. Its translation is CASSLDITSVYNEQFF.

This clonotype has a handful of counts. V usage is TRBV27 and J usage is TRBJ2-5, with D perhaps being TRBD1 or TRBD2 (5 bases each). CDR1 is MNHEY and CDR2 is SMNVEV in the germline V gene (reference sequence). The V end was cut by 8 bases, the J end by 5 bases, with 18 bases between. This CDR3 spans 14 amino acids. The CDR3 protein is CASRPGRLPETQYF. The CDR3 DNA follows: TGTGCCAGCCGCCCGGGACGCCTCCCGGAGACCCAGTACTTC.

The V call is TRBV4-1, the J call TRBJ2-1, with D perhaps matching TRBD2 (5 bases). CDR3 length equals 16 residues. Trimming stripped 4 bases from V and 3 bases from J, with 16 bases between. Looked up from germline, CDR1 is MGHRA and CDR2 is YSYEKL. DNA for the CDR3: TGCGCCAGCAGCCCTTCCCGGGCCCGGGACTACAATGAGCAGTTCTTC. Amino acid sequence: CASSPSRARDYNEQFF.

This clonotype occurred a few times. The genes are TRBV30 and TRBJ2-7; D could derive from TRBD1 or TRBD2 (5 bases each). Germline CDR1 is GTSNPN and CDR2 is SVGIG (reference sequence). The V end lost 2 bases, the J end lost 1 base, and 12 bases lay between the germline ends. CDR3 length equals 14 residues. CDR3 in amino acids: CAWSPGTSSYEQYF. The CDR3 DNA reads as TGTGCCTGGAGTCCCGGGACCTCATCCTACGAGCAGTACTTC. The full variable domain, in which reference TRBV30 and TRBJ2-7 provide the parts outside the CDR3, is SQTIHQWPATLVQPVGSPLSLECTVEGTSNPNLYWYRQAAGRGLQLLFYSVGIGQISSEVPQNLSASRPQDRQFILSSKKLLLSDSGFYLCAWSPGTSSYEQYFGPGTRLTVT.

CDR3 in amino acids: CASSLGGGPEAFF. The CDR3 region has the DNA TGTGCCAGCAGCTTAGGGGGGGGCCCTGAAGCTTTCTTT. The genes are TRBV11-2 and TRBJ1-1; a possible D gene is TRBD1 (6 bases). Trimming removed 1 base from V and 6 bases from J, with 9 bases in between. This CDR3 is 13 amino acids long. CDR1 and CDR2 (germline): SGHAT, FQNNGV.

This clonotype was detected many times. The chain links TRBV9 to TRBJ2-3; 9 positions match TRBD2. V lost 4 bases to trimming and J lost 4 bases; unmatched junction nucleotides: 10. This CDR3 spans 16 amino acids. Germline V gene lookup returns CDR1 SGDLS and CDR2 YYNGEE. CDR3 in amino acids: CASSPAGRGGPDTQYF. The CDR3 DNA sequence: TGTGCCAGCAGCCCCGCGGGGCGGGGGGGCCCAGATACGCAGTATTTT.

This clonotype came up a few times. The chain combines TRBV10-2 with TRBJ2-7, with D possibly being TRBD1 (6 bases). Trimming removed 7 bases at V and 3 bases at J, with 13 bases between. CDR1 is WSHSY, CDR2 SAAADI, per germline. The CDR3 runs 13 residues. The CDR3 loop is CASTRDTVYEQYF. Here the CDR3 DNA reads TGCGCCAGCACCCGGGACACTGTCTACGAGCAGTACTTC.